A selection of T cell receptor beta chains follows, all from one sample in a study of identical twins. TCRdb ran MiXCR on the 5' RACE reads and lists one entry per CDR3 protein. The sample shows more than 400,000 distinct CDR3 sequences, 15% of them seen only once. This sample also belongs to another study, concerning yellow fever vaccine responses in identical twins.

The sequencing sample was made of CD4+ T cells sorted from blood. The receptors were gathered from a woman younger than 35 in good health. Both conserved end residues are part of each CDR3. A D gene is named only where the DNA matches it firmly. The size of a clone is reported for some rows only, either as once, few or many, or as a class for expanded clones.

d_gene,v_gene,abundance,j_gene,CDR3nt,CDR3aa
-,TRBV19,few,TRBJ1-2,TGTGCCAGTAGTATTCAGGCGACTGGGAACTATGGCTACACCTTC,CASSIQATGNYGYTF
-,TRBV20-1,-,TRBJ1-1,TGCAGTGCTAGGTACAGCATGAACACTGAAGCTTTCTTT,CSARYSMNTEAFF
TRBD1,TRBV12-3/TRBV12-4,few,TRBJ1-2,TGTGCCAGCGACTCCACAGGGGCTAACTATGGCTACACCTTC,CASDSTGANYGYTF
-,TRBV12-3/TRBV12-4,few,TRBJ1-2,TGTGCCAGCAGTTTTGGGTCTGACTATGGCTACACCTTC,CASSFGSDYGYTF
-,TRBV7-8,-,TRBJ2-1,TGTGCCAGCAGCGAGCAGGGTAGTGAGCAGTTCTTC,CASSEQGSEQFF
-,TRBV5-1,-,TRBJ1-1,TGCGCCAGCAGCTTGGTGGGGACCTCTGAAGCTTTCTTT,CASSLVGTSEAFF
-,TRBV5-5,-,TRBJ1-5,TGTGCCAGGGGCCGCGGGCTCGTGCGGCAGCCCCAGCATTTT,CARGRGLVRQPQHF
TRBD1,TRBV12-3/TRBV12-4,few,TRBJ2-2,TGTGCCAGCAGTTCGGACAGGGCAGGCACCGGGGAGCTGTTTTTT,CASSSDRAGTGELFF
-,TRBV15,few,TRBJ2-1,TGTGCCACCAGCAGACGGGGATTGGACAATGAGCAGTTCTTC,CATSRRGLDNEQFF
-,TRBV20-1,once,TRBJ2-5,TGCAGTGCTAGGGTATCGGTACAAGAGACCCAGTACTTC,CSARVSVQETQYF
-,TRBV9,few,TRBJ1-3,TGTGCCAGCAGCGTAGGTCCAGACTCTGGAAACACCATATATTTT,CASSVGPDSGNTIYF
TRBD1,TRBV6-1,-,TRBJ2-7,TGTGCCAGCAGGGAACCGGGACAGGGGACCTACGAGCAGTACTTC,CASREPGQGTYEQYF
TRBD1,TRBV12-3/TRBV12-4,-,TRBJ2-5,TGTGCCAGCAGTAGGGGGACAGGGGTGGTGGAGACCCAGTACTTC,CASSRGTGVVETQYF
TRBD2,TRBV7-9,-,TRBJ2-4,TGTGCCAGCAGCTTAGAGGGACTAGCGGGGCACATTCAGTACTTC,CASSLEGLAGHIQYF
-,TRBV5-1,-,TRBJ2-1,TGCGCCAGCAGCCTCGCCGTTGGAACCAATGAGCAGTTCTTC,CASSLAVGTNEQFF
-,TRBV5-1,many,TRBJ2-5,TGCGCCAGCGGAGGAGGGGGGCACGGAGAGACCCAGTACTTC,CASGGGGHGETQYF
TRBD2,TRBV24-1,-,TRBJ2-7,TGTGCCACCAGTGAAGCGGGAAGGTACGAGCAGTACTTC,CATSEAGRYEQYF
-,TRBV7-9,few,TRBJ1-1,TGTGCCAGCCGGGGGGGCAGGGTTAGGGCTGAAGCTTTCTTT,CASRGGRVRAEAFF
-,TRBV3-1,-,TRBJ2-6,TGTGCCAGCAGCCCCAGGGCAGGGGCGGGTGGGGCCAACGTCCTGACTTTC,CASSPRAGAGGANVLTF
-,TRBV2,few,TRBJ2-7,TGTGCCAGCAGTTCCGGGATCAATCCCGCCTACGAGCAGTACTTC,CASSSGINPAYEQYF
TRBD1,TRBV24-1,few,TRBJ2-1,TGTGCCACCAAATCCGGGACAGGTGGCAATGAGCAGTTCTTC,CATKSGTGGNEQFF
TRBD2,TRBV2,-,TRBJ2-1,TGTGCCAGCAGTGCGCAATCACCGGGACTAGCAACCAACAATGAGCAGTTCTTC,CASSAQSPGLATNNEQFF
-,TRBV7-3,-,TRBJ2-2,TGTGCCAGCAGCCTCTACTTCGACGGGGAGCTGTTTTTT,CASSLYFDGELFF
-,TRBV5-1,many,TRBJ1-1,TGCGCCAGCAGCTTGGGGGACGTCACTGAAGCTTTCTTT,CASSLGDVTEAFF
TRBD1,TRBV10-3,few,TRBJ2-5,TGTGCCATCAGTGTTCCGGGACAGGGGCGAGAGACCCAGTACTTC,CAISVPGQGRETQYF
-,TRBV20-1,-,TRBJ2-1,TGCAGTGCCACTATAGACGGGGGTAACAATGAGCAGTTCTTC,CSATIDGGNNEQFF
-,TRBV29-1,-,TRBJ2-1,TGCAGCGTTGAGAGGGCCCTCTACAATGAGCAGTTCTTC,CSVERALYNEQFF
-,TRBV20-1,few,TRBJ1-1,TGCAGTGCTTGGGGGGGGTACGGAACCAAAGAAGTGAACACTGAAGCTTTCTTT,CSAWGGYGTKEVNTEAFF
-,TRBV16,few,TRBJ2-6,TGTGCCAGCAGCCAATTCAGGGACGACCCTCTGCCCTTC,CASSQFRDDPLPF
TRBD2,TRBV7-9,-,TRBJ2-3,TGTGCCAGCAGCTGGGCTAGCGGGAGCGATACGCAGTATTTT,CASSWASGSDTQYF
TRBD1,TRBV3-1,few,TRBJ2-2,TGTGCCAGCAGCCAGAGGGACAGGGCCGGGGAGCTGTTTTTT,CASSQRDRAGELFF
TRBD2,TRBV3-1,few,TRBJ2-2,TGTGCCAGCAACAAACTAGCGGGGGCGAACACCGGGGAGCTGTTTTTT,CASNKLAGANTGELFF
TRBD2,TRBV10-3,-,TRBJ2-6,TGTGCCATCAGTGAGTCGACACTAGCGGGGGGTACTGAGGCCAACGTCCTGACTTTC,CAISESTLAGGTEANVLTF
-,TRBV7-7,few,TRBJ2-5,TGTGCCAGCAGCTTATCGGCAGGGCCTGGGGAGACCCAGTACTTC,CASSLSAGPGETQYF
-,TRBV2,few,TRBJ1-3,TGTGCCAGCAGTGACCCCGGCGAGAGCTCTGGAAACACCATATATTTT,CASSDPGESSGNTIYF
TRBD1,TRBV7-3,few,TRBJ2-1,TGTGCCAGCAGCCCGGACAGGAACAATGAGCAGTTCTTC,CASSPDRNNEQFF
TRBD2,TRBV20-1,-,TRBJ2-5,TGCAGTGCATCTAGACTAGCGGGAGGGGAGGAGACCCAGTACTTC,CSASRLAGGEETQYF
-,TRBV7-2,few,TRBJ2-1,TGTGCCAGCAGATCCGGGAGTTCCTACAATGAGCAGTTCTTC,CASRSGSSYNEQFF
-,TRBV14,few,TRBJ2-6,TGTGCCAGCAGCCGAACGACTGCCGCTGGGGCCAACGTCCTGACTTTC,CASSRTTAAGANVLTF
TRBD2,TRBV7-8,-,TRBJ2-3,TGTGCCAGCAGCTCCGATAGCGGGGTCACAGATACGCAGTATTTT,CASSSDSGVTDTQYF
-,TRBV4-2,few,TRBJ2-3,TGTGCCAGCAGCCAAGATCCCCCGGGACCGAGGTCAGATACGCAGTATTTT,CASSQDPPGPRSDTQYF
-,TRBV6-1,few,TRBJ2-3,TGTGCCAGCAGCTTCCGTGGGGCGGGGAACACAGATACGCAGTATTTT,CASSFRGAGNTDTQYF